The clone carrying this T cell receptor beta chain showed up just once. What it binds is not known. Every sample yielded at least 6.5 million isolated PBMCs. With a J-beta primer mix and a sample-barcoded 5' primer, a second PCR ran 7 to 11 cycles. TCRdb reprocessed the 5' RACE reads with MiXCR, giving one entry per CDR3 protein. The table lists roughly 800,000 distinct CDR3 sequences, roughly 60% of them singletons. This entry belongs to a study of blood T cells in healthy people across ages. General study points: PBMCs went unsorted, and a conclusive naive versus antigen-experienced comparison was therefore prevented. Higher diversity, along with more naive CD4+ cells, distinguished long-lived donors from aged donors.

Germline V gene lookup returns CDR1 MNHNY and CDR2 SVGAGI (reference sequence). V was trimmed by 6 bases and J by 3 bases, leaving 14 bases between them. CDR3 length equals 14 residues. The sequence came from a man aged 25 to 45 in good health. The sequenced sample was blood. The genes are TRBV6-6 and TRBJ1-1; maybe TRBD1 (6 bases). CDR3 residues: CASRHRDRDTEAFF. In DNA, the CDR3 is TGTGCCAGCAGACACAGGGATAGGGACACTGAAGCTTTCTTT.